One sample yielded the 25 T cell receptor beta chains listed below, sequenced in a study of cytomegalovirus exposure and HLA in healthy donors. Primers included in the PCR were 60 Vbeta and 13 Jbeta primers. Assay: immunoSEQ multiplex PCR; the TCRdb copy retains only in-frame clones and omits some. Here the sample spans roughly 150,000 clones, approximately 77% being singletons. Material for sequencing was PBMCs. These receptors were obtained from a man aged 30 to 45 in good health and CMV-seronegative.

The V and J genes are TRBV4-1 and TRBJ1-2; 9 bases line up with TRBD1. The junction had 12 bases not matched to a gene; V was cut back by 4 bases and J by 6 bases. CDR1 is MGHRA and CDR2 is YSYEKL in the germline V gene. The CDR3 extends over 16 amino acids. The CDR3 protein is CASSPGTGMDGHGYTF. The CDR3 nucleotides are TGCGCCAGCAGCCCCGGGACAGGGATGGACGGACATGGCTACACCTTC.

The chain carries TRBV19 and TRBJ1-2, with D tentatively TRBD1 (5 bases). V shed 5 bases and J shed 4 bases, with 8 bases lying between them. The CDR3 runs to 12 residues. Germline V gene data show CDR1 as LNHDA and CDR2 as SQIVND (reference sequence). As DNA, the CDR3 is TGTGCCAGTAGTGTGGGGGGCTATGGCTACACCTTC. Translating gives CASSVGGYGYTF. Full variable domain (remainder filled in from reference TRBV19 and TRBJ1-2): DGGITQSPKYLFRKEGQNVTLSCEQNLNHDAMYWYRQDPGQGLRLIYYSQIVNDFQKGDIAEGYSVSREKKESFPLTVTSAQKNPTAFYLCASSVGGYGYTFGSGTRLTVV.

The chain is built from TRBV19 and TRBJ2-3; 12 bases fit TRBD2. From germline, CDR1 is LNHDA and CDR2 SQIVND (reference sequence). The CDR3 has 16 amino acids. With V trimmed by 4 bases and J by 6 bases, 8 bases remained unmatched. CDR3 loop: CASSTRLAGVTDTQYF. CDR3 in DNA: TGTGCCAGTAGTACCCGACTAGCGGGAGTAACTGATACGCAGTATTTT.

Comment on this clone: Other nucleotide sequences from this sample produce the same CDR3. The chain combines TRBV5-1 with TRBJ2-3; TRBD1 agrees at 8 bases. J gave up 5 bases and V 0 bases, and 5 bases lay outside the gene matches. Germline values: CDR1 SGHRS, CDR2 YFSETQ. This CDR3 region has 15 residues. The CDR3 region has the DNA TGCGCCAGCAGCTTGGGCCAGGGGGCCGGAGATACGCAGTATTTT. Translated: CASSLGQGAGDTQYF.

The gene calls are TRBV28 and TRBJ1-5; D remains ambiguous. The germline V gene encodes CDR1 MDHEN and CDR2 SYDVKM. V was shortened by 2 bases and J by 9 bases, with 5 bases between the two germline ends. The CDR3 contains 11 residues. CDR3 nucleotide sequence: TGTGCCAGCAGTTTAGCAGGGCCCCAGCATTTT. Protein product: CASSLAGPQHF.

For this clone: Additional DNA sequences in this sample encode the identical CDR3. J is TRBJ2-1 and V is TRBV5-1; 9 bases are shared with TRBD2. This CDR3 has 15 residues. V lost 4 bases and J lost 3; bases outside the gene matches: 5. In germline, CDR1 is SGHRS, CDR2 YFSETQ. The CDR3 DNA reads TGCGCCAGCAGCCAGACTAGCGGAAACTACAATGAGCAGTTCTTC. Translated, it gives CASSQTSGNYNEQFF.

The chain couples TRBV27 to TRBJ1-1, with D tentatively TRBD1 (5 bases). CDR3 size: 13 residues. From germline, CDR1 is MNHEY and CDR2 SMNVEV (reference sequence). V shed 6 bases and J shed 4 bases, with 12 bases lying between them. The CDR3 here is CASSLGTGTEAFF. The CDR3, as DNA: TGTGCCAGCAGCCTTGGGACTGGCACTGAAGCTTTCTTT.

CDR3 loop: CASSRPGQEGDTQYF. CDR3 DNA sequence: TGTGCCAGCAGTCGACCGGGACAGGAAGGGGACACTCAGTACTTC. The V and J genes are TRBV6-6 and TRBJ2-4; TRBD1 matches at 8 bases. Unmatched junction bases numbered 15, after V lost 5 bases and J lost 12 bases. Germline-derived CDR1 and CDR2 are MNHNY and SVGAGI (reference sequence). There are 15 residues in the CDR3.

The chain uses TRBV19 and TRBJ1-1; weak D call: TRBD1 (5 bases). Germline V lookup: CDR1 LNHDA, CDR2 SQIVND (reference sequence). Trimming left V 5 bases short and J 1 base short, with 8 bases between. The CDR3 covers 13 residues. The CDR3: CASSVGQNTEAFF. CDR3 sequence (DNA): TGTGCCAGTAGTGTCGGACAGAACACTGAAGCTTTCTTT.

The CDR3 reads CASSEGWEGREQFF. In DNA form, the CDR3 reads TGCGCCAGCAGTGAGGGGTGGGAGGGTCGTGAGCAGTTCTTC. This chain joins TRBV10-1 and TRBJ2-1; 7 bases are a match to TRBD2. The CDR3 totals 14 residues. The V segment lost 2 bases and the J segment 9 bases; nucleotides outside the gene matches: 7. From germline, CDR1 is WNHNN and CDR2 SYGVQD (reference sequence).

The chain carries TRBV7-9 and TRBJ2-1; TRBD2 matches at 13 bases. The CDR3 extends over 17 amino acids. Germline V gene sequence: CDR1 SEHNR, CDR2 FQNEAQ (reference sequence). V was clipped by 6 bases and J by 0 bases; unmatched bases: 5. CDR3: CASSHGTSGVSYNEQFF. The CDR3 coding sequence is TGTGCCAGCAGTCACGGGACTAGCGGGGTCTCCTACAATGAGCAGTTCTTC.

The rearrangement joins TRBV5-1 to TRBJ2-5, with a weak D call TRBD1 (6 bases). The DNA end is more similar to TRBJ2-7, so the J call may be wrong. The CDR3 is 16 residues long. Germline V gene sequence: CDR1 SGHRS, CDR2 YFSETQ. The CDR3 spells CASSLNRRDTSYEQYF. The DNA of the CDR3 is TGCGCCAGCAGCTTGAATCGCCGGGACACCTCCTACGAGCAGTACTTC.

This rearrangement joins TRBV7-8 to TRBJ2-4; tentatively, D is TRBD2 (6 bases). The CDR3 runs 16 residues. V lost 5 bases to trimming and J lost 8 bases, with 22 bases between them. Germline V gene sequence: CDR1 SGHVS, CDR2 FQNEAQ. The CDR3 here is CASSLRVGRREDIQYF. CDR3 DNA: TGTGCCAGCAGCCTACGAGTCGGGCGTAGGGAGGACATTCAGTACTTC.

The chain recombines TRBV6-6 with TRBJ1-2; 8 bases map to TRBD1. CDR1 and CDR2 (germline): MNHNY, SVGAGI (reference sequence). The CDR3 covers 12 residues. V was clipped by 6 bases and J by 7 bases; unmatched bases: 4. The CDR3 loop is CASSIDRGGYTF. In DNA, the CDR3 is TGTGCCAGCAGCATCGACAGGGGTGGCTACACCTTC.

Only a few counts were recorded for this clone. The chain carries TRBV25-1 and TRBJ1-5; TRBD1 matches 7 bases. Germline lookup yields CDR1 MGHDK and CDR2 SYGVNS. V shed 8 bases and J 7 bases; nucleotides not matched to a gene: 8. The CDR3 runs to 13 residues. The CDR3 coding sequence is TGTGCCAGCCGACCCCAGGGGGGACAGCCCCAGCATTTT. Amino acids: CASRPQGGQPQHF.

The chain couples TRBV19 to TRBJ2-7, with a weak D call TRBD2 (5 bases). The CDR3 totals 15 residues. Germline V gene sequence: CDR1 LNHDA, CDR2 SQIVND (reference sequence). Trimming pared 2 bases from V and 0 bases from J, leaving 11 bases between. CDR3 DNA: TGTGCCAGTAGTATAAGTGGCGGGTCCTCCTACGAGCAGTACTTC. It encodes CASSISGGSSYEQYF.

The chain is built from TRBV19 and TRBJ1-1; no definite D call. Germline CDR1 and CDR2: LNHDA and SQIVND (reference sequence). Trimming removed 10 bases at V and 4 bases at J, with 19 bases between. This CDR3 comprises 14 residues. The CDR3 protein is CATAVRRGGTEAFF. CDR3 coding DNA: TGTGCCACCGCCGTTCGGAGAGGAGGCACTGAAGCTTTCTTT.

This CDR3 is CSQLDRGSGYEQYF. The CDR3 DNA reads TGCAGCCAACTTGACAGGGGATCTGGGTACGAGCAGTACTTC. The chain joins TRBV29-1 to TRBJ2-7; 8 positions match TRBD1. This CDR3 is built from 14 residues. Germline CDR1 SQVTM, CDR2 ANQGSEA. With 8 bases clipped from V and 4 bases from J, the junction kept 13 bases outside the gene matches.

V usage is TRBV5-1 and J usage is TRBJ2-2, with 8 bases that match TRBD1. The CDR3 totals 16 residues. Germline CDR1 is SGHRS and CDR2 is YFSETQ. The V and J ends lost 4 bases and 0 bases, in that order; junction bases with no gene match: 5. Here the CDR3 DNA reads TGCGCCAGCAGCCCGGGACAGGCAGCGAACACCGGGGAGCTGTTTTTT. It translates to CASSPGQAANTGELFF.

The chain recombines TRBV19 with TRBJ2-1; 9 bases line up with TRBD2. V trimming: 3 bases; J trimming: 9 bases; junction bases outside the gene matches: 6. CDR1 LNHDA and CDR2 SQIVND come from the germline V gene (reference sequence). This CDR3 contains 14 residues. The CDR3 nucleotides are TGTGCCAGTAGTATGTTAGCGGGAGCGGGTGAGCAGTTCTTC. This gives the protein CASSMLAGAGEQFF.

This chain links TRBV27 with TRBJ1-2; maybe TRBD1 (6 bases). This CDR3 has 14 amino acids. Germline V gene data show CDR1 as MNHEY and CDR2 as SMNVEV (reference sequence). V was trimmed by 4 bases and J by 4 bases, leaving 13 bases between them. This chain's CDR3 is CASSSTGSGYGYTF. In nucleotides, the CDR3 is TGTGCCAGCAGTTCCACAGGGAGCGGCTATGGCTACACCTTC.

The chain links TRBV7-8 to TRBJ2-2; no definite D call. Trimming took 5 bases from V and 9 from J, leaving 16 bases between them. CDR3 length: 14 amino acids. Germline-derived CDR1 and CDR2 are SGHVS and FQNEAQ. This CDR3 reads CASSDLSGLRELFF. The CDR3 DNA is TGTGCCAGCAGCGACCTAAGTGGGCTTAGGGAGCTGTTTTTT. The full variable domain, in which reference TRBV7-8 and TRBJ2-2 provide the parts outside the CDR3, is GAGVSQSPRYKVAKRGQDVALRCDPISGHVSLFWYQQALGQGPEFLTYFQNEAQLDKSGLPSDRFFAERPEGSVSTLKIQRTQQEDSAVYLCASSDLSGLRELFFGEGSRLTVL.

The J gene is TRBJ2-5, the V gene TRBV28, with 10 bases matching TRBD1. The CDR3 length is 14 residues. Germline assignment: CDR1 MDHEN and CDR2 SYDVKM. The V and J ends lost 0 bases and 5 bases, in that order; junction bases with no gene match: 0. The CDR3 coding sequence is TGTGCCAGCAGTTTATGGACAGGGGGCGAGACCCAGTACTTC. As protein: CASSLWTGGETQYF.

This clone was recorded once. The CDR3 loop is CASSLTAAGLAGVGQFF. Here the CDR3 DNA reads TGTGCCAGCAGCTTAACGGCCGCGGGACTAGCGGGAGTGGGGCAGTTCTTC. This rearrangement joins TRBV7-3 to TRBJ2-1; 14 bases align to TRBD2. The germline V gene has CDR1 SGHTA and CDR2 FQGTGA. J lost 12 bases, V lost 0 bases, and 10 bases had no gene match. This CDR3 contains 17 residues.

The chain combines TRBV28 with TRBJ1-5; 9 positions match TRBD1. The CDR3 has 16 residues. V trimming: 6 bases; J trimming: 5 bases; junction bases outside the gene matches: 11. The germline V gene has CDR1 MDHEN and CDR2 SYDVKM. Here the CDR3 reads CASSLVTGGSYQPQHF. The CDR3 DNA sequence: TGTGCCAGCAGCTTGGTGACAGGGGGATCGTATCAGCCCCAGCATTTT.